This T cell receptor (beta chain) comes out of a study of shared clonotypes between healthy human individuals. CD45RO+ cells were combined with CCR7-negative CD45RA+ TemRA cells to form CD8 memory. The CDR3 is 14 amino acids. CDR1 is MNHEY and CDR2 is SMNVEV in the germline V gene (reference sequence). V dropped 6 bases and J dropped 2; count of bases not matched to a gene: 7. Sequencing was performed with immunoSEQ multiplex PCR; in TCRdb, only in-frame clones are kept and a portion is missing. This sample has approximately 320,000 clones, with around nine tenths found just once. This TCR was sampled from a young man in good health. The chain employs TRBV27 and TRBJ2-7; 7 bases are shared with TRBD1. Sequenced: memory CD8+ T cells sorted from blood. Stated subset: CD45RO+ cells pooled with CCR7-negative TemRA cells. The CDR3 nucleotides are TGTGCCAGCAGGGCCCCTACAGGGGCCTACGAGCAGTACTTC. This sequence encodes CASRAPTGAYEQYF.